Listed here is a single T cell receptor beta chain. Other DNA sequences of this sample code for an identical CDR3. The data originate from a study of T cell changes during pregnancy in multiple sclerosis. Assay used: immunoSEQ multiplex PCR; TCRdb lists only in-frame clones, some missing. The table includes approximately 66,000 clones, 91% detected once. Trimming took off 4 bases at V and 0 bases at J, with 6 bases between the two ends. CDR3 length equals 13 residues. Germline CDR1 is SGHDN and CDR2 is FVKESK. This receptor was identified in a female donor with multiple sclerosis, enrolled in a pregnancy study. The chain has TRBV14 and TRBJ1-2, with D unresolved. Sequenced material: CD8+ T cells from peripheral blood mononuclear cells, taken before pregnancy. CDR3 DNA sequence: TGTGCCAGCAGCCCGGGGACTAACTATGGCTACACCTTC. This encodes CASSPGTNYGYTF.